The clone carrying this T cell receptor (beta chain) was recorded a few times. Antigen specificity is unknown. The whole isolated RNA underwent reverse transcription, so sequencing captured expressed TCRB transcripts. Clones were sequenced by immunoSEQ multiplex PCR, and TCRdb holds only the in-frame ones, with some missing. The data contain 60,000 to 75,000 clones, about 50% of them singletons. The entry originates in a study of beta chain features in type 1 diabetes. Study-wide results and limits: All four CD4+ subsets of Type 1 diabetes patients contained TCRB CDR3s that were moderately but significantly shorter. Naive, central memory and Treg TCRB repertoires appeared more alike in patients than in healthy donors.

Germline assignment: CDR1 GTSNPN and CDR2 SVGIG (reference sequence). This CDR3 has 14 amino acids. With V trimmed by 5 bases and J by 8 bases, 10 bases remained unmatched. This clonotype originated in a young man with type 1 diabetes. The J gene is TRBJ2-1, the V gene TRBV30, with 9 nucleotides matching TRBD1. Sequencing was carried out using central memory CD4+ T cells from blood. CDR3 DNA: TGTGCCTGGGGGGGGGACAGGGCCTTGGATGAGCAGTTCTTC. Translating gives CAWGGDRALDEQFF.